Each of the 11 T cell receptor beta chains below was sequenced from the same sample in a study of T cell responses to AZD1222 COVID-19 vaccine. The repertoire was sequenced with immunoSEQ multiplex PCR; TCRdb's copy has only in-frame clones and lacks some. The data contain 150,000 or so clones, 94% of them singletons. The sample here was peripheral blood, taken on day 0 of AZD1222 vaccination. Receptors originate from an adult in good health.

The count of this clone is one. The rearrangement joins TRBV2 to TRBJ2-1; maybe TRBD1 (6 bases). The germline V and J ends were trimmed by 5 bases and 8 bases, with 10 bases remaining between them. CDR1 is SNHLY and CDR2 is FYNNEI in the germline V gene. This CDR3 has 12 residues. The CDR3 sequence is CASSPPGDEQFF. In DNA, the CDR3 is TGTGCCAGCAGTCCACCAGGGGATGAGCAGTTCTTC.

On this clone itself: A read error may account for a junction end that differs from germline. V gene TRBV4-1 combines with J gene TRBJ1-4, with D perhaps matching TRBD1 (6 bases). The CDR3 spans 17 residues. Germline-derived CDR1 and CDR2 are MGHRA and YSYEKL. The CDR3 DNA follows: TGCGCCAGCAGTCAAGATAAGGGGGGGATGCTTAGTGAAAAACTGTTTTTT. Encoded protein: CASSQDKGGMLSEKLFF.

The rearrangement links TRBV6-1 to TRBJ1-4, with 8 nucleotides matching TRBD1. J lost 2 bases, V lost 4 bases, and 6 bases had no gene match. The CDR3 runs 16 residues. Germline V gene sequence: CDR1 MNHNS, CDR2 SASEGT. The DNA for the CDR3 is TGTGCCAGCAGTGGGACAGGGAGGCTGACTAATGAAAAACTGTTTTTT. It encodes CASSGTGRLTNEKLFF.

The V call is TRBV6-1, the J call TRBJ1-4, with D possibly being TRBD1 (5 bases). The germline V gene has CDR1 MNHNS and CDR2 SASEGT. Trimming took off 1 base at V and 4 bases at J, with 10 bases between the two ends. The CDR3 extends over 15 amino acids. The CDR3 spells CASSEVGGSNEKLFF. CDR3 nucleotide sequence: TGTGCCAGCAGTGAAGTTGGGGGGAGTAATGAAAAACTGTTTTTT.

The gene calls are TRBV28 and TRBJ1-2; 8 nucleotides line up with TRBD1. The CDR3 has 12 residues. The V gene end was trimmed by 5 bases and the J gene end by 7 bases; junction bases not matched to a gene: 3. Germline loops: CDR1 MDHEN, CDR2 SYDVKM. This CDR3 is CASSQTGAGYTF. The CDR3 region has the DNA TGTGCCAGCAGTCAGACAGGGGCTGGCTACACCTTC.

The chain links TRBV15 to TRBJ2-1, with 8 bases identical to TRBD2. CDR1 is LNHNV and CDR2 is YYDKDF in the germline V gene (reference sequence). The CDR3 totals 17 residues. Trimming cost V 1 base and J 9 bases; bases outside gene matches: 14. The CDR3 region is CATSRGRTSSVLGEQFF. The CDR3 DNA is TGTGCCACCAGCAGAGGAAGGACTAGCTCCGTGCTGGGTGAGCAGTTCTTC.

The gene calls are TRBV4-1 and TRBJ1-1; 9 nucleotides agree with TRBD1. The CDR3 has 16 amino acids. Germline trimming cut 4 bases from V and 4 bases from J; bases unmatched to any gene: 10. CDR1 and CDR2 from the germline V gene are MGHRA and YSYEKL. The CDR3, as DNA: TGCGCCAGCAGCCTAACAGGGGGCAGACGGGCCACTGAAGCTTTCTTT. It specifies CASSLTGGRRATEAFF.

The chain is built from TRBV16 and TRBJ1-1, with D uncertain. This CDR3 is built from 14 residues. Trimming left V 4 bases short and J 0 bases short, with 9 bases between. CDR1 is KGHSY, CDR2 FQNENV, per germline. DNA for the CDR3: TGTGCCAGCAGCCTGGGCGGGATGAACACTGAAGCTTTCTTT. Its translation is CASSLGGMNTEAFF.

V usage is TRBV10-3 and J usage is TRBJ1-1; D gene uncertain. There are 15 residues in the CDR3. Trimming left V 3 bases short and J 1 base short, with 12 bases between. Germline V gene lookup returns CDR1 ENHRY and CDR2 SYGVKD. This CDR3 is CAISDPGRANTEAFF. CDR3 nucleotide sequence: TGTGCCATCAGTGACCCTGGACGGGCGAACACTGAAGCTTTCTTT.

This clone appeared once. The rearrangement uses TRBV6-5 and TRBJ1-1; D remains ambiguous. Trimming removed 5 bases from V and 1 base from J, with 8 bases in between. The length of the CDR3 is 13 residues. Germline-derived CDR1 and CDR2 are MNHEY and SVGAGI. DNA of the CDR3: TGTGCCAGCAGTAACCGACGGAACACTGAAGCTTTCTTT. Translated, it gives CASSNRRNTEAFF.

The chain employs TRBV15 and TRBJ2-1, with TRBD1 matching 8 bases. Germline V gene sequence: CDR1 LNHNV, CDR2 YYDKDF (reference sequence). The CDR3 runs to 15 residues. The V segment lost 5 bases and the J segment 0 bases; nucleotides outside the gene matches: 3. The CDR3 nucleotides are TGTGCCACCAGCGGAGGACAGGGCTCCTACAATGAGCAGTTCTTC. This sequence encodes CATSGGQGSYNEQFF.